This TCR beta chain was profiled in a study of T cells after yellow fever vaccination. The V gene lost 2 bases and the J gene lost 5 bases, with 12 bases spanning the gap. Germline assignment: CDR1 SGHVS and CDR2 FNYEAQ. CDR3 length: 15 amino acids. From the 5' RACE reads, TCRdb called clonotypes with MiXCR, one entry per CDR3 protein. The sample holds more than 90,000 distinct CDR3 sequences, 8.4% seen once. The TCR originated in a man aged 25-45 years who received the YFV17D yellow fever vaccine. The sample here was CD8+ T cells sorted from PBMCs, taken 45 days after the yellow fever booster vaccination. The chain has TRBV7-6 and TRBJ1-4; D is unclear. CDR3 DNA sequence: TGTGCCAGCAGCTTAAACCCCACAGAGAATGAAAAACTGTTTTTT. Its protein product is CASSLNPTENEKLFF.